Listed here are 2 T cell receptor beta chains from one sample, sequenced in a study of cytomegalovirus exposure and HLA in healthy donors. A multiplex PCR was run with 60 Vbeta primers and 13 Jbeta primers. Assay used: immunoSEQ multiplex PCR; TCRdb lists only in-frame clones, some missing. This sample contains tens of thousands of clones. Sequencing was carried out using PBMCs. The receptors shown here come from a female donor in good health and CMV-seropositive.

V is TRBV9 and J is TRBJ1-1, with 7 bases lining up with TRBD1. With 2 bases clipped from V and 3 bases from J, the junction kept 10 bases outside the gene matches. This CDR3 spans 16 amino acids. CDR1 is SGDLS and CDR2 is YYNGEE in the germline V gene. In nucleotides, the CDR3 is TGTGCCAGCAGCGTTAGGGGGCGGCCAGGGGACACTGAAGCTTTCTTT. Amino acids: CASSVRGRPGDTEAFF.

V and J are TRBV18 and TRBJ2-1; TRBD2 is a possible D gene (5 bases). Germline lookup yields CDR1 KGHSH and CDR2 LQKENI. The CDR3 spans 16 residues. The V gene lost 4 bases and the J gene lost 0 bases, with 13 bases spanning the gap. CDR3 region: CASSRTDSSSYNEQFF. The CDR3 coding sequence is TGTGCCAGCTCACGGACTGACTCGAGCTCCTACAATGAGCAGTTCTTC.